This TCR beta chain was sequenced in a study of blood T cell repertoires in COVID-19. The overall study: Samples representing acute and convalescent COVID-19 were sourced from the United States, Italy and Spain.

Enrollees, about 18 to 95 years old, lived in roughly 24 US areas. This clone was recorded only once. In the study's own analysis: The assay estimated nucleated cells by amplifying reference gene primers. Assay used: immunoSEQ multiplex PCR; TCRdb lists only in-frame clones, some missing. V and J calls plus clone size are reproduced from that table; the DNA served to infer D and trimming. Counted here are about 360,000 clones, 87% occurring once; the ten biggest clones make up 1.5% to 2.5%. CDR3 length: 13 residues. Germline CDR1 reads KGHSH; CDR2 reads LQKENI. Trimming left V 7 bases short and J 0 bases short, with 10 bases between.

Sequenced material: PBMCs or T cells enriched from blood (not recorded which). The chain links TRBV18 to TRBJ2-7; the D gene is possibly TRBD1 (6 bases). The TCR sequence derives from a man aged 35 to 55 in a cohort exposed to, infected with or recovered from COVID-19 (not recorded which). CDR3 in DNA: TGTGCCAGCTACGCGACAGGCTCCTACGAGCAGTACTTC. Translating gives CASYATGSYEQYF.